This T cell receptor beta chain was sequenced during a study of blood T cell repertoires in COVID-19. V lost 0 bases, J lost 5 bases, and 11 bases lay in between. The germline V gene encodes CDR1 SGHRS and CDR2 YFSETQ. This CDR3 contains 15 residues. Using immunoSEQ multiplex PCR, the repertoire was profiled, and TCRdb retains in-frame clones only, with some absent. The table shows about 150,000 clones, with around 73% occurring only once. This sequence joins TRBV5-1 and TRBJ1-4, with D possibly being TRBD1 (6 bases). Sequenced sample: peripheral blood. The sequence came from a man aged 60 to 75 who had recovered from COVID-19. CDR3 sequence reads: CASSLEGGDNEKLFF. CDR3 bases: TGCGCCAGCAGCTTGGAAGGGGGGGACAATGAAAAACTGTTTTTT.